This T cell receptor beta chain was found in a study of shared clonotypes between healthy human individuals. Study background: The cohort had two women and three men, ages 18 to 49.

Terminally differentiated effector memory CD45RA+ cells were excluded by CCR7 positive selection of CD45RO-negative cells. As originally analysed: Junction-only immunoSEQ data arrived without quality scores, meaning filtering differed. Sequencing used immunoSEQ multiplex PCR; TCRdb keeps in-frame clones, though not all of them. That table is the source of V, J and clone size, and D and trimming were worked out from the DNA. The table lists roughly 2.1 million clones, more than 85% of them singletons. The CDR3 is 17 amino acids. Per germline, CDR1 SEHNR and CDR2 FQNEAQ (reference sequence). The ends lost 4 bases at V and 5 bases at J; junction bases unmatched: 8.

The sequence was obtained from a young man in good health. Some clones in this sample may be carry-over from other donors' samples. V and J are TRBV7-9 and TRBJ2-1, with 13 bases lining up with TRBD2. Sequencing was carried out using naive CD8+ T cells from PBMCs. DNA for the CDR3: TGTGCCAGCAGCTACGGACTAGCGGGGGAGGGGGACAATGAGCAGTTCTTC. It is translated as CASSYGLAGEGDNEQFF. Based on the CDR3 plus reference TRBV7-9 and TRBJ2-1, the full variable domain is DTGVSQNPRHKITKRGQNVTFRCDPISEHNRLYWYRQTLGQGPEFLTYFQNEAQLEKSRLLSDRFSAERPKGSFSTLEIQRTEQGDSAMYLCASSYGLAGEGDNEQFFGPGTRLTVL.